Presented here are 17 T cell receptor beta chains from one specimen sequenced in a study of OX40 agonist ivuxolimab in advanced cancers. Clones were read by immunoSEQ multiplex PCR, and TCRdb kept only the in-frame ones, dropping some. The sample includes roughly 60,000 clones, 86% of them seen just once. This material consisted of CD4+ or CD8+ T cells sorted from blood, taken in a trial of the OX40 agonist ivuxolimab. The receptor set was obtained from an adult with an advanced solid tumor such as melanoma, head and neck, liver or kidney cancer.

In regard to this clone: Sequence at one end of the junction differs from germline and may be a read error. CDR3 sequence (DNA): TGTGCCAGTAGTACACCTCCGACAGGGAACCCCGGGGAGCTGTTTTTT. This sequence encodes CASSTPPTGNPGELFF. The gene calls are TRBV19 and TRBJ2-2, with 7 bases that match TRBD1. The CDR3 has 16 residues. From germline, CDR1 is LNHDA and CDR2 SQIVND (reference sequence).

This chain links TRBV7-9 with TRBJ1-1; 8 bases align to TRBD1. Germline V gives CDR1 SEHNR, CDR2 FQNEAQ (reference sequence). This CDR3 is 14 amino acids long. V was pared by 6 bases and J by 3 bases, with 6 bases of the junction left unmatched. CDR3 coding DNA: TGTGCCAGCAGTCCTCAGGGGGCGGACACTGAAGCTTTCTTT. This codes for CASSPQGADTEAFF. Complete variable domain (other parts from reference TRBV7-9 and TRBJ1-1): DTGVSQNPRHKITKRGQNVTFRCDPISEHNRLYWYRQTLGQGPEFLTYFQNEAQLEKSRLLSDRFSAERPKGSFSTLEIQRTEQGDSAMYLCASSPQGADTEAFFGQGTRLTVV.

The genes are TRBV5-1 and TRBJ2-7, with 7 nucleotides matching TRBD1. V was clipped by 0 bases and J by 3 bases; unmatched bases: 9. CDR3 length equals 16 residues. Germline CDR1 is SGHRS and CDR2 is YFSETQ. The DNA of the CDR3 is TGCGCCAGCAGCTTGGACCACAGGGGATCAGGCTACGAGCAGTACTTC. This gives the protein CASSLDHRGSGYEQYF.

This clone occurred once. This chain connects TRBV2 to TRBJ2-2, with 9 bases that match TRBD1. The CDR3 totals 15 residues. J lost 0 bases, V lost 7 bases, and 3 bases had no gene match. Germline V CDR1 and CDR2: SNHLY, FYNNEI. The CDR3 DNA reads TGTGCCAGCATGAGACAGGGGGCGAACACCGGGGAGCTGTTTTTT. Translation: CASMRQGANTGELFF.

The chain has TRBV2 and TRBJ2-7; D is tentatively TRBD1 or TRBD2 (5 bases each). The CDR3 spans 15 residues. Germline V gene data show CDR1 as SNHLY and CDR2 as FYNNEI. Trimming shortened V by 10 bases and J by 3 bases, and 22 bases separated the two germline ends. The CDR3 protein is CATTRGTSSRYEQYF. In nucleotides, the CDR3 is TGTGCCACTACGAGGGGAACATCCTCCCGCTACGAGCAGTACTTC.

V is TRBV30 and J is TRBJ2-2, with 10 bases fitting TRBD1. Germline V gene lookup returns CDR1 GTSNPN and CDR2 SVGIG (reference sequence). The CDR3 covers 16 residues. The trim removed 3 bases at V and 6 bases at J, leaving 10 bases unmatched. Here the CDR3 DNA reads TGTGCCTGGAGATCCACTGACAGGGGGCGCCCCGGGGAGCTGTTTTTT. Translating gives CAWRSTDRGRPGELFF.

The CDR3 sequence: CASSPMGSQETQYF. The CDR3 DNA sequence: TGTGCCAGCAGCCCCATGGGGAGCCAAGAGACCCAGTACTTC. This rearrangement joins TRBV7-3 to TRBJ2-5; tentatively, D is TRBD2 (5 bases). CDR1 is SGHTA, CDR2 FQGTGA, per germline. CDR3 size: 14 residues. The V and J ends lost 5 bases and 1 base respectively, with 11 bases between them. Full variable domain (rest looked up from reference TRBV7-3 and TRBJ2-5): GAGVSQTPSNKVTEKGKYVELRCDPISGHTALYWYRQSLGQGPEFLIYFQGTGAADDSGLPNDRFFAVRPEGSVSTLKIQRTERGDSAVYLCASSPMGSQETQYFGPGTRLLVL.

CDR3 loop: CASSVRTGGGEQYF. In DNA, the CDR3 is TGTGCCAGCAGCGTACGGACAGGGGGAGGCGAGCAGTACTTC. The chain combines TRBV7-8 with TRBJ2-7, with TRBD1 matching 10 bases. This CDR3 comprises 14 residues. The V gene's germline CDR1 is SGHVS and CDR2 FQNEAQ. V lost 5 bases and J lost 6; bases outside the gene matches: 7.

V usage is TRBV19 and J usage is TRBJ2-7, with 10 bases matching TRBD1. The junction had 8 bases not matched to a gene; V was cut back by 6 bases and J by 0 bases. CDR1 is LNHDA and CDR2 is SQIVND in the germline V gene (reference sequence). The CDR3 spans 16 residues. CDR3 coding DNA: TGTGCCAGTAGGGGGACAGGGGTCAAAAACTCCTACGAGCAGTACTTC. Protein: CASRGTGVKNSYEQYF.

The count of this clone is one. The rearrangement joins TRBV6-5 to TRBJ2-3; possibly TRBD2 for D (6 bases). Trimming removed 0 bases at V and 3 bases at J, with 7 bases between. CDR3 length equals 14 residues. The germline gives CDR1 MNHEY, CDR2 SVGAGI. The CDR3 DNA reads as TGTGCCAGCAGTTACTCCGGGAGTACAGATACGCAGTATTTT. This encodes CASSYSGSTDTQYF.

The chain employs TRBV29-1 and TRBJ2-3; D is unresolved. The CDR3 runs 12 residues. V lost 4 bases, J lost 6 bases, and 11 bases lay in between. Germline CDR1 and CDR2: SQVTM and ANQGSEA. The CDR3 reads CSVGGTVDTQYF. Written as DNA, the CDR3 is TGCAGCGTTGGGGGAACAGTGGATACGCAGTATTTT.

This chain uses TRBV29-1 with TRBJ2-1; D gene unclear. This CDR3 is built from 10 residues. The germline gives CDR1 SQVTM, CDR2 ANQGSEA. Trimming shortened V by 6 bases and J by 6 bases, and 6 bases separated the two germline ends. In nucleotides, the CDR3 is TGCAGCGTGAGTGGCAATGAGCAGTTCTTC. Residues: CSVSGNEQFF.

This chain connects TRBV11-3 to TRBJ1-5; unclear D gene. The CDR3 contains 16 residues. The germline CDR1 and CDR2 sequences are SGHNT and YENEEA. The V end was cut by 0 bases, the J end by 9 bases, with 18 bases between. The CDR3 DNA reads TGTGCCAGCAGCTTAGAAAGGGAACAGTCGGAGGGGCCCCAGCATTTT. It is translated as CASSLEREQSEGPQHF.

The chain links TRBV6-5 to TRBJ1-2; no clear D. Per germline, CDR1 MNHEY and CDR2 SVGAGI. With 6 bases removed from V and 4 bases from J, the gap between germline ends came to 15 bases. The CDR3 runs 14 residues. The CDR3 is CASSTPGPIYGYTF. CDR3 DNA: TGTGCCAGCAGCACTCCTGGTCCTATCTATGGCTACACCTTC.

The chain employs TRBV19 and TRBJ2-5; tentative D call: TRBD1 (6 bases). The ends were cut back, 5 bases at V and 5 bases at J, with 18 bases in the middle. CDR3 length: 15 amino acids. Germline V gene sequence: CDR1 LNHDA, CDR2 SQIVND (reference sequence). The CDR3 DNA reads TGTGCCAGTAGTGTGTCAGGGGTTCCCAGGGAGACCCAGTACTTC. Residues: CASSVSGVPRETQYF.

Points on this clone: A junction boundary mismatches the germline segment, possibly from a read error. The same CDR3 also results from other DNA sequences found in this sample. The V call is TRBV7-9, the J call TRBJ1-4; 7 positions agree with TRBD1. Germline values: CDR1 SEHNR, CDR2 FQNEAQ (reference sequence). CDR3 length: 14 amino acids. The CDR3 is CASSVRDSNEKLFF. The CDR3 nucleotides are TGTGCCAGCAGCGTCCGGGACAGCAATGAAAAACTATTTTTT.

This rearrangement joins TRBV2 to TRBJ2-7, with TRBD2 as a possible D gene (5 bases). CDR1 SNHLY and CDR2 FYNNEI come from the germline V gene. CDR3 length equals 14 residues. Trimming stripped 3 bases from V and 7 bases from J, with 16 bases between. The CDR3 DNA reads TGTGCCAGCAGTGAGAACGGACTGGGCGGAGAGCAGTACTTC. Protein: CASSENGLGGEQYF. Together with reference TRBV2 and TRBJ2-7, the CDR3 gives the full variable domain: EPEVTQTPSHQVTQMGQEVILRCVPISNHLYFYWYRQILGQKVEFLVSFYNNEISEKSEIFDDQFSVERPDGSNFTLKIRSTKLEDSAMYFCASSENGLGGEQYFGPGTRLTVT.